The clone carrying this T cell receptor (beta chain) has more than one count but fewer than ten. The antigen is undetermined. The sample comes from a study of glioma-infiltrating T cells. TCR alpha and beta CDR3 regions were amplified from RNA using iRepertoire nested multiplex PCR. For one-step reverse transcription and amplification, 100-400 ng of tissue mRNA or PBMC total RNA was used. MiXCR, run by TCRdb on the multiplex PCR reads, gives a single entry per CDR3 protein. Counted here are more than 110,000 distinct CDR3 sequences, around 42% occurring once; the ten biggest clones make up roughly 20%. Germline V lookup: CDR1 MNHNS, CDR2 SASEGT. V lost 4 bases, J lost 4 bases, and 8 bases lay in between. The CDR3 totals 14 residues. Study observations and caveats: Only very few CDR3 sequences appeared in both tissue and blood. Gliomas, especially low-grade, showed above-expected tissue-blood divergence; non-neoplastic patients showed below.

This clonotype was sampled from a human donor with low-grade glioma or glioblastoma, undergoing nonglioma brain surgery, or in good health (not recorded which). The chain combines TRBV6-1 with TRBJ2-6, with D perhaps TRBD1 (5 bases). Sequenced material: glioma tissue, nonneoplastic brain tissue, or PBMCs (not recorded which). CDR3 in amino acids: CASSAGSGANVLTF. For the CDR3, the DNA is TGTGCCAGCAGTGCAGGGTCCGGGGCCAACGTCCTGACTTTC.